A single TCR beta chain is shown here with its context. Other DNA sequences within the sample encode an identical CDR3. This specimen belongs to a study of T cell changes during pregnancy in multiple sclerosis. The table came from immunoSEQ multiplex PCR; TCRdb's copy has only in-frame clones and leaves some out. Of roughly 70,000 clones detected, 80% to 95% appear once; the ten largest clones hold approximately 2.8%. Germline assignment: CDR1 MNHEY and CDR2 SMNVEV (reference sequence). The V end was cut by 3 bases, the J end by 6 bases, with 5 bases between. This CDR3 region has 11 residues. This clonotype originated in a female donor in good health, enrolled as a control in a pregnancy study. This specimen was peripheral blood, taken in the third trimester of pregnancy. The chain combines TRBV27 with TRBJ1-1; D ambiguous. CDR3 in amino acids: CASSFGSEAFF. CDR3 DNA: TGTGCCAGCAGTTTCGGGTCTGAAGCTTTCTTT.